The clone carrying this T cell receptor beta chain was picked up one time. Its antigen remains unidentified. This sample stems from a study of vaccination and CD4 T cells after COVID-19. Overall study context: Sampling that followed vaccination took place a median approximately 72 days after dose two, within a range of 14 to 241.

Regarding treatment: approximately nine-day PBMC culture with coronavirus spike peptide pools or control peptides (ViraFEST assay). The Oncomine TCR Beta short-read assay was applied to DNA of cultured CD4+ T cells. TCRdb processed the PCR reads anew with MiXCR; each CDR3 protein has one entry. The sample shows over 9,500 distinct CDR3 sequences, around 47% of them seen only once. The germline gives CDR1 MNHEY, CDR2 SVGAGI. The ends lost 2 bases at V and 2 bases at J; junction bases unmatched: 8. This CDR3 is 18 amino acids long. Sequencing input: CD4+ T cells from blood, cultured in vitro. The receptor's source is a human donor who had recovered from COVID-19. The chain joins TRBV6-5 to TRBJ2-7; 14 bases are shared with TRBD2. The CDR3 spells CASSYRGLAGDFTYEQYF. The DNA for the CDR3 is TGTGCCAGCAGTTACCGGGGACTAGCGGGGGACTTTACCTACGAGCAGTACTTC.